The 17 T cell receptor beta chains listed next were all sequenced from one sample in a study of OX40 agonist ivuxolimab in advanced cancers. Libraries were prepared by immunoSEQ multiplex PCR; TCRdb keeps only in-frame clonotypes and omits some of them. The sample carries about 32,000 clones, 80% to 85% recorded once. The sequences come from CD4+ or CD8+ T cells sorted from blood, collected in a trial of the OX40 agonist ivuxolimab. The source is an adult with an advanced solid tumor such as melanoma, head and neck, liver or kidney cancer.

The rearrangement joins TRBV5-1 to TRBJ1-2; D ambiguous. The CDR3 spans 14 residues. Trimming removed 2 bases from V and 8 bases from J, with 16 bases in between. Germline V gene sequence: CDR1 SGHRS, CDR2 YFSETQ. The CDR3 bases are TGCGCCAGCAGCTTAGGAGTTACCCCCGGGGGCTACACCTTC. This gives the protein CASSLGVTPGGYTF.

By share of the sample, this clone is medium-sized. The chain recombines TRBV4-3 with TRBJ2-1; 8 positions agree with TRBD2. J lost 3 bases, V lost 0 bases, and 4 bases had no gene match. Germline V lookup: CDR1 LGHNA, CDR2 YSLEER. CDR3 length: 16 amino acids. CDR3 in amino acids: CASSQETSGNYNEQFF. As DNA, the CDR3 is TGCGCCAGCAGCCAAGAAACTAGCGGCAACTACAATGAGCAGTTCTTC.

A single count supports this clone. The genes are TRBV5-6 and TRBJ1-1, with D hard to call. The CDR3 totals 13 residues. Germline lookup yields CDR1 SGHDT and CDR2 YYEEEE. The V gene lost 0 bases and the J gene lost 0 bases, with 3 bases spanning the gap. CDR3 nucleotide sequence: TGTGCCAGCAGCTTGGGCTTGAACACTGAAGCTTTCTTT. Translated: CASSLGLNTEAFF.

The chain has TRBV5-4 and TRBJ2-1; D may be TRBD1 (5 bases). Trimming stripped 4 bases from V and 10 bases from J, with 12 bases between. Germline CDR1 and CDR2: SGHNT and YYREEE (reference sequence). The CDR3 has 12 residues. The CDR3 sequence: CASSPQADEQFF. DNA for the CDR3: TGTGCCAGCAGCCCACAGGCTGACGAGCAGTTCTTC.

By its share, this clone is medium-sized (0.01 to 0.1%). The CDR3 spells CASSSDMSFDEQYF. In nucleotides, the CDR3 is TGTGCCAGCAGCTCGGACATGTCTTTCGACGAGCAGTACTTC. The V call is TRBV5-4, the J call TRBJ2-7; possible D gene TRBD1, 5 bases. V was shortened by 3 bases and J by 5 bases, with 15 bases between the two germline ends. The CDR3 totals 14 residues. Germline-derived CDR1 and CDR2 are SGHNT and YYREEE (reference sequence).

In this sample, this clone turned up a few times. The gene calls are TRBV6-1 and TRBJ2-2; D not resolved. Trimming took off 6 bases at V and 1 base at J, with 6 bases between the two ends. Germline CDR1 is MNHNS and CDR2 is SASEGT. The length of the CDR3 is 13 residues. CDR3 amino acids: CASRAGNTGELFF. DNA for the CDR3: TGTGCCAGCAGAGCAGGGAACACCGGGGAGCTGTTTTTT.

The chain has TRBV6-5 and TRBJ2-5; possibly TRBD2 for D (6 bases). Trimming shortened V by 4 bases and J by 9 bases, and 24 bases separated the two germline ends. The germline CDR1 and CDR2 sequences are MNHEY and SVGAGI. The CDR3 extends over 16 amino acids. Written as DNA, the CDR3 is TGTGCCAGCAGTTCCCTGACTAGGAGATTCGGTGAGGCCCAGTACTTC. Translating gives CASSSLTRRFGEAQYF.

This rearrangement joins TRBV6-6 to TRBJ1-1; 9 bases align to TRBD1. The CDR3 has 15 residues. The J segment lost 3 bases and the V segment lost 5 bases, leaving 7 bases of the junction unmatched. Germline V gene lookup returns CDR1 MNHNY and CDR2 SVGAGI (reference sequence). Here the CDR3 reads CASSTGGPSDTEAFF. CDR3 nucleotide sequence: TGTGCCAGCAGTACAGGGGGCCCGTCCGACACTGAAGCTTTCTTT.

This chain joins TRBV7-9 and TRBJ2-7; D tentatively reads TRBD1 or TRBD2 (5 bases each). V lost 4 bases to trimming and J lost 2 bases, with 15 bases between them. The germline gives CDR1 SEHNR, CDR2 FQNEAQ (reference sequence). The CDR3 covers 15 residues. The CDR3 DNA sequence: TGTGCCAGCAGCTCCAAAGGACAAGCGGCCTACGAGCAGTACTTC. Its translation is CASSSKGQAAYEQYF.

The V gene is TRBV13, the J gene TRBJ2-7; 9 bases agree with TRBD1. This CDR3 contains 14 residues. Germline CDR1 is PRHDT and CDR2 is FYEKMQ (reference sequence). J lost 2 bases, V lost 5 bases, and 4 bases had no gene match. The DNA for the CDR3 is TGTGCCAGCAGCCACAGGGGGCGACCCTACGAGCAGTACTTC. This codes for CASSHRGRPYEQYF.

CDR3 in DNA: TGTGCCAGCAGCCCTGGAGGTGGGTTTTACAATGAGCAGTTCTTC. Protein sequence: CASSPGGGFYNEQFF. V and J are TRBV27 and TRBJ2-1; a weak D match, TRBD2 (5 bases). CDR1 is MNHEY and CDR2 is SMNVEV in the germline V gene (reference sequence). Trimming stripped 6 bases from V and 4 bases from J, with 16 bases between. The CDR3 consists of 15 residues.

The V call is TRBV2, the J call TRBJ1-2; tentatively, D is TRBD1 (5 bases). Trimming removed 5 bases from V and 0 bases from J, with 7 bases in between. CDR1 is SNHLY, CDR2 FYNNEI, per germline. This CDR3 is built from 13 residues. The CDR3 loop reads CASSPGPNYGYTF. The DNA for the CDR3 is TGTGCCAGCAGTCCGGGGCCTAACTATGGCTACACCTTC.

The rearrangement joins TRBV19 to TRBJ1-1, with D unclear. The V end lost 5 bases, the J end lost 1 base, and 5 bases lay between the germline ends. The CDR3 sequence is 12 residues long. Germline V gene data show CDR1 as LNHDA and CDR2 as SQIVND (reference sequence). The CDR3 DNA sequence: TGTGCCAGTAGTCTCGGGAACACTGAAGCTTTCTTT. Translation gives CASSLGNTEAFF. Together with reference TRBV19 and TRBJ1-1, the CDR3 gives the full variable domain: DGGITQSPKYLFRKEGQNVTLSCEQNLNHDAMYWYRQDPGQGLRLIYYSQIVNDFQKGDIAEGYSVSREKKESFPLTVTSAQKNPTAFYLCASSLGNTEAFFGQGTRLTVV.

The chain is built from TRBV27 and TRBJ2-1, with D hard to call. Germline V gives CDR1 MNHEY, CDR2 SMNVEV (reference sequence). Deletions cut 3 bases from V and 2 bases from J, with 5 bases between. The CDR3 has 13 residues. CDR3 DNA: TGTGCCAGCAGTTTCGGAACCTACAATGAGCAGTTCTTC. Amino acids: CASSFGTYNEQFF.

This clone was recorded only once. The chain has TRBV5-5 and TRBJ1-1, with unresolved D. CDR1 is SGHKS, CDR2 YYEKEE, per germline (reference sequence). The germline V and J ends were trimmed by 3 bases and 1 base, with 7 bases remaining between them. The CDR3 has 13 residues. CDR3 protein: CASSSQSNTEAFF. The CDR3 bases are TGTGCCAGCAGCTCTCAGTCGAACACTGAAGCTTTCTTT.

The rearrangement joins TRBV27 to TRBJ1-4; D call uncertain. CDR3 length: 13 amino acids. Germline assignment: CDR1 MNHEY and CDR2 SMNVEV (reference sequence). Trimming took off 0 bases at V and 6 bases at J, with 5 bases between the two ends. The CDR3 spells CASSLSGDEKLFF. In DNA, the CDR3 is TGTGCCAGCAGTTTATCCGGGGATGAAAAACTGTTTTTT.

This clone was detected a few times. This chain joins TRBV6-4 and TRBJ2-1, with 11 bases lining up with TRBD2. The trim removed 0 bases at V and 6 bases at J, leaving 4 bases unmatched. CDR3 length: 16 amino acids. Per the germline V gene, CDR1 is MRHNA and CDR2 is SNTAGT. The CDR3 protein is CASSDSSSGGANEQFF. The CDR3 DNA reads TGTGCCAGCAGTGACTCGAGTAGCGGGGGGGCCAATGAGCAGTTCTTC.